The table lists the clone carrying this T cell receptor beta chain with a few counts. Its antigen is unknown. The record originates from a study of T-cell memory formation after mild COVID-19. Study-level information: For the most part, TCR clusters were specific to one donor. Study-level points and caveats: A second wave of clones peaked on day 37, and their SARS-CoV-2 specificity went unconfirmed.

This CDR3 spans 15 amino acids. The germline gives CDR1 SEHNR, CDR2 FQNEAQ (reference sequence). V lost 1 base to trimming and J lost 1 base, with 11 bases between them. 5'RACE with constant-segment primers yielded barcoded, UMI-tagged TCR alpha and TCR beta cDNA libraries. TCRdb reanalysed the 5' RACE reads using MiXCR and keeps one entry per CDR3 protein. The data hold 470,000 or so distinct CDR3 sequences, with about 18% observed a single time. Sequencing was carried out using PBMCs or a T cell subset sorted from them (not recorded which). This chain connects TRBV7-9 to TRBJ2-7; no clear D. The source of this sequence is an adult woman who had mild COVID-19 (a few samples of this study predate the infection). Cell type and time point are not known. CDR3 amino acids: CASSLEGSLSYEQYF. The CDR3, as DNA: TGTGCCAGCAGCTTAGAAGGGTCCTTATCCTACGAGCAGTACTTC.